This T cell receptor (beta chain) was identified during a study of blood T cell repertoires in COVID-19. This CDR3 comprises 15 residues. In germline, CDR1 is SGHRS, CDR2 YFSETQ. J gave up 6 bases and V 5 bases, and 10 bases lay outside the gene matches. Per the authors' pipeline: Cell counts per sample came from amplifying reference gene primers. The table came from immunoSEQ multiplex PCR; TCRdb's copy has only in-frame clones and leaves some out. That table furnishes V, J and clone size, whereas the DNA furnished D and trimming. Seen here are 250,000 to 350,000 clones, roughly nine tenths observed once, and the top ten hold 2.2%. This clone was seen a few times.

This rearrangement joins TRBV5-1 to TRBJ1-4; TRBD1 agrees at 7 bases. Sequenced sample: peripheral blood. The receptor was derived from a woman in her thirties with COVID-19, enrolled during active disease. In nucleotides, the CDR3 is TGCGCCAGCAGATTACCCGACAGGGAGCATGAAAAACTGTTTTTT. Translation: CASRLPDREHEKLFF. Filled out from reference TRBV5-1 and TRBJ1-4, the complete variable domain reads KAGVTQTPRYLIKTRGQQVTLSCSPISGHRSVSWYQQTPGQGLQFLFEYFSETQRNKGNFPGRFSGRQFSNSRSEMNVSTLELGDSALYLCASRLPDREHEKLFFGSGTQLSVL.